This TCR beta chain is drawn from a study of human T cells and chemical hapten exposure. Points from the study as a whole: Alopecia in the donors means their immune response may deviate from healthy people's.

Regarding time point: patch test 1, 2 weeks after DPC sensitization. Treatment given: therapeutic diphenylcyclopropenone sensitization with weekly scalp DPC. This clonotype was recorded a few times. The antigen is not known. TCRdb itself ran the RACE reads through MiXCR, one entry per CDR3 protein. The sample includes tens of thousands of distinct CDR3 sequences, about 11% seen only once; the top ten take roughly 4%. This CDR3 comprises 16 residues. Trimming at V came to 1 base and at J to 5 bases, leaving 7 bases not matched to a gene. Germline V gene lookup returns CDR1 SNHLY and CDR2 FYNNEI. This rearrangement joins TRBV2 to TRBJ1-5; 8 nucleotides match TRBD1. The origin of this receptor is a woman between 55 and 75 years old with alopecia areata. Some clones in this sample may be carry-over from other donors' samples. The material sequenced was whole blood, taken in connection with sensitization to the hapten diphenylcyclopropenone (DPC). CDR3 loop: CASSEVGAGGDQPQHF. The CDR3 nucleotides are TGTGCCAGCAGTGAAGTCGGGGCAGGGGGCGATCAGCCCCAGCATTTT.